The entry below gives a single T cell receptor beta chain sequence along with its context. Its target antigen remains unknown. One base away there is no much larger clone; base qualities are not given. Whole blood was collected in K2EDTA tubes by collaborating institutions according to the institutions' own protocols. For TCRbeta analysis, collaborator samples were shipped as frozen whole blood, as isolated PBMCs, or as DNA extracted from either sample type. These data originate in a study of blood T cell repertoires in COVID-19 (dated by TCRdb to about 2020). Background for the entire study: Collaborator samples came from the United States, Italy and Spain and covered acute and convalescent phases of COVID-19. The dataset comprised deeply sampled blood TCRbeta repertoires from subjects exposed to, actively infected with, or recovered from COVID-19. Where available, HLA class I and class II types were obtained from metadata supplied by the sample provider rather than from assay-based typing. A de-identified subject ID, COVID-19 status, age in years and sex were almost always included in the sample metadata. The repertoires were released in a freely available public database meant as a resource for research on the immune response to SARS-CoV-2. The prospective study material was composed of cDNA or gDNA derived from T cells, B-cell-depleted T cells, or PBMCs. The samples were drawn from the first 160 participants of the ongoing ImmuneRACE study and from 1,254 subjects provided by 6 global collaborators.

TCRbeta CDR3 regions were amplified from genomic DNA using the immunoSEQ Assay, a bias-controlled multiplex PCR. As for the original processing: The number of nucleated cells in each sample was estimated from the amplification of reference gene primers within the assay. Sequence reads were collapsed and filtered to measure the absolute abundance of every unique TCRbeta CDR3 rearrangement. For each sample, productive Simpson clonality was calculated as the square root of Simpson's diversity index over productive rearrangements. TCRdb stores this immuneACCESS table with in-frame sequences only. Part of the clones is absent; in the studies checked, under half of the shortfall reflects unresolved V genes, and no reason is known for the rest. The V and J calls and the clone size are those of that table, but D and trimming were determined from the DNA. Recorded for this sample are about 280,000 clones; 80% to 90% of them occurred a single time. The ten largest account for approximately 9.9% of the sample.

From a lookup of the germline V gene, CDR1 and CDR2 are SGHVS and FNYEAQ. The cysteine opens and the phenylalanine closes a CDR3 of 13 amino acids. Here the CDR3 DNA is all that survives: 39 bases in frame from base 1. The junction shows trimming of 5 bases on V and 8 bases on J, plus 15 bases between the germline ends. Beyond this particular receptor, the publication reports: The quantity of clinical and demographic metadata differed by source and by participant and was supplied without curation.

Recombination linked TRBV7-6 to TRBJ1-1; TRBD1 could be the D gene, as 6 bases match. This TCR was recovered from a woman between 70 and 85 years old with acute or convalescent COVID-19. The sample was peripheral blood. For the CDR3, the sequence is CASSPSRGTEAFF. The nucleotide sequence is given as TGTGCCAGCAGCCCGTCTAGGGGGACCGAAGCTTTCTTT.